This T cell receptor beta chain was identified during a study of beta chain features in type 1 diabetes. The wider study: Sorted cells from all samples, numbering approximately 110,000,000, were examined. Whole-study findings and limits: A moderate, significant TCRB CDR3 shortening appeared in type 1 diabetes across four CD4+ subsets. Naive, central memory and Treg TCRB repertoires appeared more alike in patients than in healthy donors.

With respect to this clone: The antigen remains unidentified.

Expressed TCRB transcripts were sequenced because the isolated RNA had all been reverse transcribed beforehand. Assay used: immunoSEQ multiplex PCR; TCRdb lists only in-frame clones, some missing. The table includes approximately 46,000 clones, around 40% detected once. Trimming took 7 bases from V and 3 from J; bases not matched to a gene: 6. Germline V lookup: CDR1 MDHEN, CDR2 SYDVKM. The CDR3 runs to 14 residues. Sequenced input: stem cell memory CD4+ T cells from blood. The origin of this receptor is a man aged 25 to 40 with type 1 diabetes. The V gene is TRBV28, the J gene TRBJ1-5; TRBD1 aligns across 7 bases. CDR3 region: CASILQGYNQPQHF. The CDR3, as DNA: TGTGCCAGCATCCTACAGGGGTACAATCAGCCCCAGCATTTT.